This TCR beta chain emerged from a study of blood T cells in healthy people across ages. On the study more broadly: About one barcoded TCR beta cDNA was captured per two T cells. Study-level findings and limits: Long-lived donors carried more naive CD4+ cells and greater diversity than aged donors.

The CDR3 has 17 residues. Trimming at V came to 3 bases and at J to 7 bases, leaving 13 bases not matched to a gene. Germline V CDR1 and CDR2: SGHAT, FQNNGV. A sample-barcoded 5' primer and a J-beta primer mix were used in a second PCR of roughly 6 to 11 cycles. There were at least 3 million CDR3-containing paired-end reads obtained from each sample. MiXCR was run by TCRdb on the 5' RACE reads, yielding one entry per CDR3 protein. The table includes 380,000 or so distinct CDR3 sequences, 45% to 60% detected once. For this clonotype: As yet, its antigen is unknown. A much larger clone lies a single base off, so this may be a read error.

This chain joins TRBV11-2 and TRBJ2-7, with 12 bases fitting TRBD1. This TCR derives from a man aged 55 to 70 in good health. Sequenced material: blood. CDR3 bases: TGTGCCAGCAGCTTCCGCCCTATGGGACAGGGGGCGTTGGAGCAGTACTTC. Residues: CASSFRPMGQGALEQYF.